This TCR beta chain comes out of a study of T cells expressing NK-cell markers. Study-wide background: Sequencing of TCR beta repertoires drew on sorted CD3+CD56+NKG2C+, CD3+CD56+NKG2C- and CD3+CD56-NKG2C+ T cells. Just one sequenced donor of eight was HCMV-seronegative, while seven were seropositive. Study outcomes and limitations: Expanded NKG2C+ T cell clones had unclear HCMV specificity.

TCR beta cDNA was made by 5'RACE template switching with UMIs. From its re-call of the 5' RACE reads, TCRdb lists each CDR3 protein once, without DNA. The specimen's table records about 380,000 distinct CDR3 sequences. Details on this clonotype: Antigen: not known.

The clonotype comes from a man aged 18 to 70 in good health. Sequenced: blood T cells: a sorted CD56 or NKG2C T cell subset, CD4+ or CD8+ T cells, or bulk PBMC T cells (not recorded which).

This CDR3 is CASGLPVEQYF. This chain joins TRBV2 and TRBJ2-7; TCRdb's D call of TRBD1 is untestable without DNA. Germline V gene lookup returns CDR1 SNHLY and CDR2 FYNNEI. This CDR3 is built from 11 residues.